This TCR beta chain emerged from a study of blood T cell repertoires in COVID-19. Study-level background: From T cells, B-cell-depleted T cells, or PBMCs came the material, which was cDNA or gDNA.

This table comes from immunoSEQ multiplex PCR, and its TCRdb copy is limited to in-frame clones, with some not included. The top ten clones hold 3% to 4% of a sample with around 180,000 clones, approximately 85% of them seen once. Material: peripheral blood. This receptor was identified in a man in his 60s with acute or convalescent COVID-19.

The CDR3 bases are TGTGCCAGCAGCTTGTACAGCTCCTATAATTCACCCCTCCACTTT. Its protein product is CASSLYSSYNSPLHF. The V call is TRBV13, the J call TRBJ1-6; D is unresolved. Germline-derived CDR1 and CDR2 are PRHDT and FYEKMQ (reference sequence). Trimming took 3 bases from V and 0 from J, leaving 6 bases between them. CDR3 length: 15 residues.